The next 28 T cell receptor beta chains were all read from a single sample in a study of cytomegalovirus exposure and HLA in healthy donors. PCR amplification relied on 60 Vbeta primers (plus 13 Jbeta primers). Only in-frame clones appear in the TCRdb table, and some are missing; sequencing was by immunoSEQ multiplex PCR. The sample contains 150,000 to 200,000 clones, 81% of which appear only once. The sample comprised PBMCs. These receptors were taken from a man aged 50-59 years in good health and CMV-seropositive.

The chain recombines TRBV27 with TRBJ2-5, with 9 bases aligning to TRBD1. The V gene's germline CDR1 is MNHEY and CDR2 SMNVEV (reference sequence). The ends lost 4 bases at V and 4 bases at J; junction bases unmatched: 7. The CDR3 has 15 amino acids. The DNA for the CDR3 is TGTGCCAGCAGTTCCGGGACAGGGTCGGGAGAGACCCAGTACTTC. Translating gives CASSSGTGSGETQYF.

The sample holds one count of this clone. This sequence joins TRBV4-2 and TRBJ1-5; D unresolved. CDR1 and CDR2 from the germline V gene are LGHNA and YNFKEQ. CDR3 length equals 17 residues. The V end lost 0 bases, the J end lost 3 bases, and 15 bases lay between the germline ends. The CDR3 nucleotides read TGTGCCAGCAGCCAAGATCTTTCCGGGGTTCCCAATCAGCCCCAGCATTTT. This encodes CASSQDLSGVPNQPQHF.

This sequence joins TRBV28 and TRBJ1-2; D ambiguous. CDR1 is MDHEN and CDR2 is SYDVKM in the germline V gene. This CDR3 contains 14 residues. The ends were cut back, 4 bases at V and 4 bases at J, with 13 bases in the middle. In DNA form, the CDR3 reads TGTGCCAGCAGTTCACCGGGCCGGGGCTATGGCTACACCTTC. Encoded protein: CASSSPGRGYGYTF.

The chain links TRBV6-1 to TRBJ1-5; 9 nucleotides agree with TRBD1. V dropped 4 bases and J dropped 5; count of bases not matched to a gene: 0. The CDR3 covers 13 residues. Germline V gives CDR1 MNHNS, CDR2 SASEGT. The CDR3 reads CASSGTGDQPQHF. CDR3 coding DNA: TGTGCCAGCAGTGGGACAGGGGATCAGCCCCAGCATTTT.

The chain has TRBV6-1 and TRBJ1-2; D is ambiguous. V lost 0 bases, J lost 5 bases, and 7 bases lay in between. The germline CDR1 and CDR2 sequences are MNHNS and SASEGT. The CDR3 has 13 residues. CDR3 residues: CASSEAPGYGYTF. The CDR3, as DNA: TGTGCCAGCAGTGAAGCCCCGGGGTATGGCTACACCTTC.

This rearrangement joins TRBV6-6 to TRBJ1-2; a weak D match, TRBD1 (5 bases). Trimming cost V 7 bases and J 2 bases, with 8 bases left between them. From germline, CDR1 is MNHNY and CDR2 SVGAGI (reference sequence). This CDR3 has 12 residues. CDR3 amino acids: CASNGGNYGYTF. In DNA form, the CDR3 reads TGTGCCAGCAACGGGGGGAACTATGGCTACACCTTC.

This clone was detected once. The J gene is TRBJ2-1, the V gene TRBV7-2; 8 bases align to TRBD2. The germline V gene encodes CDR1 SGHTA and CDR2 FQGNSA. Trimming cost V 8 bases and J 5 bases; bases outside gene matches: 2. The CDR3 length is 12 residues. The CDR3 is CASRTSHNEQFF. The CDR3 region has the DNA TGTGCCAGCCGGACTAGCCACAATGAGCAGTTCTTC.

The chain couples TRBV29-1 to TRBJ2-7, with 12 bases identical to TRBD1. The length of the CDR3 is 14 residues. Germline lookup yields CDR1 SQVTM and CDR2 ANQGSEA. The J segment lost 7 bases and the V segment lost 4 bases, leaving 8 bases of the junction unmatched. The CDR3 nucleotides are TGCAGCGTTGCCTTGGGACAGGGGGCTGGGGAGCAGTACTTC. It is translated as CSVALGQGAGEQYF.

The chain is built from TRBV6-1 and TRBJ1-2, with 8 bases that match TRBD1. This CDR3 comprises 14 residues. CDR1 and CDR2 from the germline V gene are MNHNS and SASEGT. The V gene end was trimmed by 4 bases and the J gene end by 5 bases; junction bases not matched to a gene: 6. Here the CDR3 DNA reads TGTGCCAGCAGTGCGGGACAGGACGGTTATGGCTACACCTTC. This codes for CASSAGQDGYGYTF.

The chain uses TRBV5-5 and TRBJ1-1, with 10 bases identical to TRBD1. This CDR3 spans 16 amino acids. CDR1 is SGHKS, CDR2 YYEKEE, per germline (reference sequence). V dropped 0 bases and J dropped 1; count of bases not matched to a gene: 3. CDR3 in DNA: TGTGCCAGCAGCTTGGCCGGGACAGGGGAGAACACTGAAGCTTTCTTT. It translates to CASSLAGTGENTEAFF.

This chain joins TRBV7-2 and TRBJ2-2; TRBD1 matches 7 bases. The CDR3 covers 15 residues. The V gene's germline CDR1 is SGHTA and CDR2 FQGNSA. Trimming cost V 1 base and J 7 bases; bases outside gene matches: 6. CDR3 amino acids: CASSLVRGPDGELFF. In nucleotides, the CDR3 is TGTGCCAGCAGCTTAGTTAGGGGGCCGGACGGGGAGCTGTTTTTT. The whole variable domain, remainder taken from reference TRBV7-2 and TRBJ2-2, is GAGVSQSPSNKVTEKGKDVELRCDPISGHTALYWYRQSLGQGLEFLIYFQGNSAPDKSGLPSDRFSAERTGGSVSTLTIQRTQQEDSAVYLCASSLVRGPDGELFFGEGSRLTVL.

The chain joins TRBV18 to TRBJ1-6; D is ambiguous. The V gene lost 2 bases and the J gene lost 4 bases, with 12 bases spanning the gap. The CDR3 runs 16 residues. Germline-derived CDR1 and CDR2 are KGHSH and LQKENI. The CDR3 reads CASSPTDSYYNSPLHF. The CDR3 DNA reads as TGTGCCAGCTCACCAACAGATAGTTATTATAATTCACCCCTCCACTTT.

This chain joins TRBV6-5 and TRBJ2-3; TRBD2 agrees at 8 bases. Germline CDR1 and CDR2: MNHEY and SVGAGI. The length of the CDR3 is 15 residues. The V segment lost 8 bases and the J segment 0 bases; nucleotides outside the gene matches: 7. The CDR3 region has the DNA TGTGCCAGCCGGCGGCGGGGGGTCAGCACAGATACGCAGTATTTT. This codes for CASRRRGVSTDTQYF.

CDR3 in amino acids: CASSSGLSSGDRETQYF. The CDR3 region has the DNA TGTGCCAGCAGCTCAGGGCTCTCTAGCGGGGACAGAGAGACCCAGTACTTC. The J gene is TRBJ2-5, the V gene TRBV7-2; TRBD2 matches 9 bases. The germline gives CDR1 SGHTA, CDR2 FQGNSA. Trimming took 4 bases from V and 4 from J; bases not matched to a gene: 13. The CDR3 length is 17 residues.

The chain links TRBV2 to TRBJ2-5; TRBD2 aligns across 10 bases. The CDR3 consists of 16 residues. Unmatched junction bases numbered 9, after V lost 5 bases and J lost 3 bases. The germline V gene has CDR1 SNHLY and CDR2 FYNNEI. The CDR3 region has the DNA TGTGCCAGCAGTCCCCGGGGAGCGGGGGGGGAAGAGACCCAGTACTTC. Translating gives CASSPRGAGGEETQYF.

As for this clone: No DNA is shown, since the ends of the CDR3 on it are uncertain; the CDR3 is the one TCRdb lists. The chain uses TRBV21-1 and TRBJ1-5; the D call TRBD1 from the table was never checked on the DNA. TRBV21-1 is reported as a pseudogene. The CDR3 length is 18 residues, termini included. Here the CDR3 reads CASSKDRRYRCINQPQHF.

The J gene is TRBJ2-1, the V gene TRBV27; D unresolved. V gave up 0 bases and J gave up 9 bases, with 9 bases separating them. The germline CDR1 and CDR2 sequences are MNHEY and SMNVEV (reference sequence). The CDR3 contains 13 residues. The DNA for the CDR3 is TGTGCCAGCAGTTTATCGGCCCGGAGTGAGCAGTTCTTC. As protein: CASSLSARSEQFF.

The CDR3 is CASSRGLASAEQFF. CDR3 nucleotides: TGTGCCAGCAGCCGAGGACTAGCGTCGGCTGAGCAGTTCTTC. This chain links TRBV6-5 with TRBJ2-1, with 9 nucleotides matching TRBD2. The CDR3 runs 14 residues. Germline lookup yields CDR1 MNHEY and CDR2 SVGAGI. After removal of 6 bases from V and 9 bases from J, the junction contained 9 bases not matched to a gene.

The chain combines TRBV5-6 with TRBJ1-4, with D hard to call. This CDR3 region has 15 residues. The V and J ends lost 4 bases and 8 bases respectively, with 18 bases between them. Looked up from germline, CDR1 is SGHDT and CDR2 is YYEEEE. The CDR3 is CASSPRTGMPEKLFF. The CDR3, as DNA: TGTGCCAGCAGCCCACGGACGGGAATGCCCGAAAAACTGTTTTTT. The full variable domain, completed using reference TRBV5-6 and TRBJ1-4, is DAGVTQSPTHLIKTRGQQVTLRCSPKSGHDTVSWYQQALGQGPQFIFQYYEEEERQRGNFPDRFSGHQFPNYSSELNVNALLLGDSALYLCASSPRTGMPEKLFFGSGTQLSVL.

In nucleotides, the CDR3 is TGTGCCAGCAGTTCGACAGGGACTGGAAACACCATATATTTT. Translating gives CASSSTGTGNTIYF. The J gene is TRBJ1-3, the V gene TRBV7-9; 7 bases map to TRBD1. The V and J ends lost 6 bases and 2 bases, in that order; junction bases with no gene match: 4. Germline CDR1 SEHNR, CDR2 FQNEAQ (reference sequence). The CDR3 runs to 14 residues.

V gene TRBV27 combines with J gene TRBJ2-7; 9 nucleotides line up with TRBD1. The ends lost 2 bases at V and 5 bases at J; junction bases unmatched: 4. The CDR3 runs to 14 residues. CDR1 is MNHEY, CDR2 SMNVEV, per germline (reference sequence). The CDR3 region has the DNA TGTGCCAGCAGTTTACGGGACAGGGCCCACGAGCAGTACTTC. Amino acids: CASSLRDRAHEQYF.

V gene TRBV4-2 combines with J gene TRBJ2-2; the match to TRBD1 covers 9 bases. V shed 0 bases, J shed 7 bases, and the junction held 9 bases outside the gene matches. The CDR3 spans 17 residues. CDR1 LGHNA and CDR2 YNFKEQ come from the germline V gene. This chain's CDR3 is CASSQDRNRGLNGELFF. The CDR3 nucleotides read TGTGCCAGCAGCCAAGATAGGAACAGGGGGCTTAACGGGGAGCTGTTTTTT.

V usage is TRBV14 and J usage is TRBJ2-3; D gene unclear. V was clipped by 0 bases and J by 1 base, with 11 bases between them. This CDR3 is 16 amino acids long. Germline V gene sequence: CDR1 SGHDN, CDR2 FVKESK. Here the CDR3 DNA reads TGTGCCAGCAGCCAAGATGAAGCGACCGGCACAGATACGCAGTATTTT. Translating gives CASSQDEATGTDTQYF.

This clone has a single count. The chain combines TRBV28 with TRBJ1-2; TRBD1 aligns across 7 bases. This CDR3 comprises 14 residues. CDR1 and CDR2 from the germline V gene are MDHEN and SYDVKM. V was clipped by 5 bases and J by 4 bases; unmatched bases: 7. CDR3 bases: TGTGCCAGCAGTATCAGGGGGAGGCTCTATGGCTACACCTTC. Protein product: CASSIRGRLYGYTF.

The J gene is TRBJ1-2, the V gene TRBV18, with D perhaps TRBD1 (6 bases). CDR3 length: 14 amino acids. Per the germline V gene, CDR1 is KGHSH and CDR2 is LQKENI. Trimming removed 6 bases from V and 5 bases from J, with 16 bases in between. The DNA of the CDR3 is TGTGCCAGCTCCCCCCCCGAACAGGGATATGGCTACACCTTC. Translation: CASSPPEQGYGYTF.

As DNA, the CDR3 is TGTGCCAGCAGTTTTCGGGCTAGCGGATCCTACGAGCAGTACTTC. Residues: CASSFRASGSYEQYF. The V gene is TRBV28, the J gene TRBJ2-7; TRBD2 agrees at 7 bases. This CDR3 spans 15 amino acids. V shed 3 bases, J shed 1 base, and the junction held 6 bases outside the gene matches. Germline CDR1 and CDR2: MDHEN and SYDVKM.

CDR3 in amino acids: CASSSDRTEAFF. The CDR3 nucleotides read TGTGCCAGCAGCTCGGACAGGACTGAAGCTTTCTTT. The chain employs TRBV7-8 and TRBJ1-1; 7 bases match TRBD1. There are 12 residues in the CDR3. CDR1 is SGHVS and CDR2 is FQNEAQ in the germline V gene. V lost 4 bases to trimming and J lost 5 bases; unmatched junction nucleotides: 1.

V gene TRBV7-2 combines with J gene TRBJ2-5, with 8 positions matching TRBD2. CDR1 SGHTA and CDR2 FQGNSA come from the germline V gene. J was trimmed by 2 bases and V by 5 bases; bases with no gene match: 16. The CDR3 sequence is 18 residues long. As DNA, the CDR3 is TGTGCCAGCAGCACCGGACTAGCTCCAGGGAGGGGGCAAGAGACCCAGTACTTC. It specifies CASSTGLAPGRGQETQYF.